Listed here are 17 T cell receptor beta chains from one sample, sequenced in a study of T-cell reconstitution after alpha-beta-depleted transplantation in children. This sample's TCRbeta library carried unique molecular identifier barcodes. TCRdb reprocessed the PCR reads via MiXCR and lists one record per CDR3 protein. Here the sample spans around 200,000 distinct CDR3 sequences, approximately 17% being singletons. Sequenced here: PBMCs, mostly from graft donor cells, sampled 360 days after TCRalphabeta/CD19-depleted stem cell transplant. The origin of the receptors is a male patient between 2 and 9 years old who had a stem cell transplant for acute lymphoblastic leukemia, so the T cells may come from the graft donor.

There are a few counts of this clonotype. The gene calls are TRBV6-5 and TRBJ2-7; TRBD1 agrees at 8 bases. After removal of 0 bases from V and 4 bases from J, the junction contained 2 bases not matched to a gene. Germline V gene sequence: CDR1 MNHEY, CDR2 SVGAGI. The CDR3 is 14 residues long. The CDR3 nucleotides are TGTGCCAGCAGTTACTCGACAGGGGCTTACGAGCAGTACTTC. Protein: CASSYSTGAYEQYF.

This clonotype was recorded a few times. V is TRBV7-6 and J is TRBJ2-3, with unresolved D. The CDR3 has 14 amino acids. V lost 2 bases and J lost 2, with 8 bases in between. Germline CDR1 is SGHVS and CDR2 is FNYEAQ. For the CDR3, the DNA is TGTGCCAGCAGCTTAAGGAGCAACACAGATACGCAGTATTTT. Protein sequence: CASSLRSNTDTQYF.

In this sample, this clonotype turned up a few times. The chain links TRBV4-2 to TRBJ1-5; TRBD1 might be the D (5 bases). Per the germline V gene, CDR1 is LGHNA and CDR2 is YNFKEQ. V was pared by 4 bases and J by 1 base, with 11 bases between. The CDR3 totals 15 residues. The CDR3 is CASSPKRGSNQPQHF. The CDR3 DNA reads as TGTGCCAGCAGCCCTAAAAGGGGAAGCAATCAGCCCCAGCATTTT.

This clonotype showed up just a few times. The chain employs TRBV4-1 and TRBJ2-7, with D perhaps being TRBD1 or TRBD2 (5 bases each). The V and J ends lost 0 bases and 2 bases respectively, with 8 bases between them. Germline assignment: CDR1 MGHRA and CDR2 YSYEKL. The CDR3 consists of 14 residues. CDR3 nucleotides: TGCGCCAGCAGCCAAGATCTGGGGGCCTACGAGCAGTACTTC. Amino acid sequence: CASSQDLGAYEQYF.

The CDR3 here is CASSSHRGRGQETQYF. The CDR3 DNA follows: TGTGCCAGCAGTTCACACAGGGGCCGGGGGCAAGAGACCCAGTACTTC. J is TRBJ2-5 and V is TRBV28, with D perhaps matching TRBD1 (7 bases). Germline CDR1 is MDHEN and CDR2 is SYDVKM. With 4 bases removed from V and 2 bases from J, the gap between germline ends came to 17 bases. The CDR3 is made up of 16 amino acids.

This clonotype was found a few times. V and J are TRBV20-1 and TRBJ1-5; D possibly corresponds to TRBD1 (6 bases). V was cut by 4 bases and J by 3 bases, with 19 bases left in between. The germline V gene encodes CDR1 DFQATT and CDR2 SNEGSKA (reference sequence). This CDR3 is built from 16 residues. CDR3 DNA sequence: TGCAGTGCTATGACCACGACAGGCGTTTCCAATCAGCCCCAGCATTTT. As protein: CSAMTTTGVSNQPQHF.

The sample holds many counts of this clonotype. The chain combines TRBV5-1 with TRBJ1-1; TRBD1 agrees at 9 bases. The J segment lost 4 bases and the V segment lost 4 bases, leaving 8 bases of the junction unmatched. Germline V gene sequence: CDR1 SGHRS, CDR2 YFSETQ. The CDR3 is made up of 15 amino acids. This chain's CDR3 is CASSGQTGGGTEAFF. CDR3 coding DNA: TGCGCCAGCAGCGGACAAACAGGGGGCGGCACTGAAGCTTTCTTT.

This clonotype has only a few counts. The J gene is TRBJ1-1, the V gene TRBV4-3; no clear D gene. Trimming took 1 base from V and 8 from J, leaving 26 bases between them. The CDR3 is 18 amino acids. Germline lookup yields CDR1 LGHNA and CDR2 YSLEER. The CDR3 region is CASSQVGSLISPDFEAFF. DNA for the CDR3: TGCGCCAGCAGCCAAGTAGGCAGCCTTATCTCACCGGATTTCGAAGCTTTCTTT.

The chain is built from TRBV19 and TRBJ2-7; either TRBD1 or TRBD2 may fit D (5 bases each). CDR3 length: 16 amino acids. V shed 5 bases and J shed 4 bases, with 21 bases lying between them. The germline V gene has CDR1 LNHDA and CDR2 SQIVND (reference sequence). The CDR3 DNA sequence: TGTGCCAGTAGTCTGAGGGTATCAGCAGGGCAGTACGAGCAGTACTTC. This gives the protein CASSLRVSAGQYEQYF.

The rearrangement joins TRBV20-1 to TRBJ1-5; D is possibly TRBD1 (6 bases). Trimming took 0 bases from V and 4 from J, leaving 19 bases between them. The germline V gene encodes CDR1 DFQATT and CDR2 SNEGSKA (reference sequence). This CDR3 comprises 17 residues. DNA of the CDR3: TGCAGTGCTAGAGATGGCGGGGGGGCGCTTCCGAATCAGCCCCAGCATTTT. Protein: CSARDGGGALPNQPQHF.

The genes are TRBV19 and TRBJ2-1; D unclear. The CDR3 is 15 amino acids. From germline, CDR1 is LNHDA and CDR2 SQIVND (reference sequence). Trimming took 3 bases from V and 3 from J, leaving 12 bases between them. CDR3 in amino acids: CASSIYGLRYNEQFF. For the CDR3, the DNA is TGTGCCAGTAGTATCTACGGATTGCGCTACAATGAGCAGTTCTTC.

This chain uses TRBV3-1 with TRBJ1-2; D remains ambiguous. V was pared by 0 bases and J by 4 bases, with 18 bases between. Germline V CDR1 and CDR2: LGHDT, YNNKEL (reference sequence). The CDR3 is 17 amino acids. The CDR3 is CASSQDLLPRNFYGYTF. Here the CDR3 DNA reads TGTGCCAGCAGCCAAGATCTTTTGCCCCGGAACTTCTATGGCTACACCTTC.

This clonotype was detected a few times. The chain links TRBV25-1 to TRBJ1-2; 7 nucleotides line up with TRBD1. CDR3 length: 14 amino acids. Germline assignment: CDR1 MGHDK and CDR2 SYGVNS. The junction had 5 bases not matched to a gene; V was cut back by 1 base and J by 6 bases. DNA for the CDR3: TGTGCCAGCAGTGAATTATGGGACAGCAATGGCTACACCTTC. Protein: CASSELWDSNGYTF.

V and J are TRBV6-5 and TRBJ2-2, with 10 bases that match TRBD1. The CDR3 sequence is 16 residues long. With V trimmed by 0 bases and J by 6 bases, 4 bases remained unmatched. Germline-derived CDR1 and CDR2 are MNHEY and SVGAGI. Here the CDR3 reads CASSYSPGQGAGELFF. The CDR3 DNA follows: TGTGCCAGCAGTTACTCGCCCGGACAGGGGGCCGGGGAGCTGTTTTTT.

This chain uses TRBV12-3 or TRBV12-4 with TRBJ1-2; D unresolved. The CDR3 consists of 15 residues. Trimming cost V 0 bases and J 0 bases, with 8 bases left between them. The CDR3: CASSLAKAPNYGYTF. DNA for the CDR3: TGTGCCAGCAGTTTAGCAAAGGCCCCTAACTATGGCTACACCTTC.

The chain has TRBV6-1 and TRBJ1-4; maybe TRBD1 (5 bases). The CDR3 loop spans 15 amino acids. Germline assignment: CDR1 MNHNS and CDR2 SASEGT. V was trimmed by 6 bases and J by 0 bases, leaving 11 bases between them. The CDR3 DNA sequence: TGTGCCAGCAGGACAGTAAGGACAACTAATGAAAAACTGTTTTTT. Its translation is CASRTVRTTNEKLFF.

This clonotype appeared a few times. The chain is built from TRBV7-2 and TRBJ1-1; 8 bases agree with TRBD1. Germline V gene sequence: CDR1 SGHTA, CDR2 FQGNSA. V lost 4 bases and J lost 5; bases outside the gene matches: 9. The CDR3 runs 15 residues. The CDR3 is CASSSTGGVGTEAFF. The CDR3 nucleotides are TGTGCCAGCAGCTCAACAGGGGGAGTTGGGACTGAAGCTTTCTTT.